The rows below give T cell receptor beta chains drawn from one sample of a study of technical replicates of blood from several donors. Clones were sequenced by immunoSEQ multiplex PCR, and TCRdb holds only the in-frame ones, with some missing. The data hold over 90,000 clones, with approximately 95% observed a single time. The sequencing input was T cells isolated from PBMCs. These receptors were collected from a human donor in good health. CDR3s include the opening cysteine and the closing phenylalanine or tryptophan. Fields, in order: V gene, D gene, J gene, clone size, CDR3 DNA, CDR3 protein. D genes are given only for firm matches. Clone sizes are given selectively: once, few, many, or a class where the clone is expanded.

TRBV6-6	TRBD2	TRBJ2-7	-	TGTGCCAGCAGTAGCGGGGCCTACGAGCAGTACTTC	CASSSGAYEQYF
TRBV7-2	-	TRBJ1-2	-	TGTGCCAGCAGAGTGCTTCTGCTAAATGGCTACACCTTC	CASRVLLLNGYTF
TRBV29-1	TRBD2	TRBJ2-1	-	TGCAGCGTTGATGAAATTAGCGGGAGCTCCTACAATGAGCAGTTCTTC	CSVDEISGSSYNEQFF
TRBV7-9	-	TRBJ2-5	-	TGTGCCAGCAGCCCCGAGTCGTATCGACAAGAGACCCAGTACTTC	CASSPESYRQETQYF
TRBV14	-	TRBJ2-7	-	TGTGCCAGCAGCCAAACCGGCTACGAGCAGTACTTC	CASSQTGYEQYF
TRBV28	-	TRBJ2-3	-	TGTGCCAGCAGGGGAGGTGGGGTGTCAGATACGCAGTATTTT	CASRGGGVSDTQYF
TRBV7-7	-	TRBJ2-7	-	TGTGCTAGCAGCGATCTCACGCACGAGCAGTACTTC	CASSDLTHEQYF
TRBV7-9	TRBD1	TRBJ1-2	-	TGTGCCAGCAGCTTCAACGACAGGGGCCTCTATGGCTACACCTTC	CASSFNDRGLYGYTF
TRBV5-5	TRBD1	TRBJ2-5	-	TGTGCCAGCAGCGCCGGGACAGGGAAAGGAGAGACCCAGTACTTC	CASSAGTGKGETQYF
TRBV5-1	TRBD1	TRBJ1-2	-	TGCGCCAGCAGCTTGGTGGACAGGGATGAAGGTGGCTACACCTTC	CASSLVDRDEGGYTF
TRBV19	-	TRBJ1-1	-	TGTGCCAGTAGTATTCAAAGGGGTACTGAAGCTTTCTTT	CASSIQRGTEAFF
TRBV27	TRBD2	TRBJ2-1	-	TGTGCCAGCAGTTCACCCGTCGGACTAGCGGGAGGGCAGCGGGAGCAGTTCTTC	CASSSPVGLAGGQREQFF
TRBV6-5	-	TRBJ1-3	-	TGTGCCAGCAGTTACAGGGGTAGCGGAAACACCATATATTTT	CASSYRGSGNTIYF
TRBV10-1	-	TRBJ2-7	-	TGCGCCAGCAGTCAGGGGGGCTCCTACGAGCAGTACTTC	CASSQGGSYEQYF
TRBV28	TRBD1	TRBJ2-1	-	TGTGCCAGCACCAGGGGGCGGAACAATGAGCAGTTCTTC	CASTRGRNNEQFF
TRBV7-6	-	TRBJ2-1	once	TGTGCCAGCAGCCCCCAACAGAGCTCCTACAATGAGCAGTTCTTC	CASSPQQSSYNEQFF
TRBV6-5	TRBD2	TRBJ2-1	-	TGTGCCAGCAGTCAGAGCGGGGTTGGGTGGAATGAGCAGTTCTTC	CASSQSGVGWNEQFF
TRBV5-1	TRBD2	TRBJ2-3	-	TGCGCCAGCAGCTTGGCGGATAGCGGGAGATTAACAGATACGCAGTATTTT	CASSLADSGRLTDTQYF
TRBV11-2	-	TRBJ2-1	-	TGTGCCAGCAGCTTAGACCCTGGGCAGGGCCAGGATGAGCAGTTCTTC	CASSLDPGQGQDEQFF
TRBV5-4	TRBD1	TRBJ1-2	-	TGTGCCAGCGGGACAGGTCGGAACTATGGCTACACCTTC	CASGTGRNYGYTF
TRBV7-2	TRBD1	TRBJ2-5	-	TGTGCCAGCAGCTTATATCCCCCCGGCAGGGGGCAAGAGACCCAGTACTTC	CASSLYPPGRGQETQYF
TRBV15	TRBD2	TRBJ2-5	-	TGTGCCACCAGCTTCCCGCGGGAGGGCCAAGAGACCCAGTACTTC	CATSFPREGQETQYF
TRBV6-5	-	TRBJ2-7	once	TGTGCCAGCAGTTACTCCACCGGGACTGGCTACGAGCAGTACTTC	CASSYSTGTGYEQYF
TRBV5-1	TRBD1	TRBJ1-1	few	TGCGCCAGCAGTTGGACAGGGAGGAACACTGAAGCTTTCTTT	CASSWTGRNTEAFF
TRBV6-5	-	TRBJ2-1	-	TGTGCCAGCAGTCGAACGCGCAATACGGGTGAGCAGTTCTTC	CASSRTRNTGEQFF
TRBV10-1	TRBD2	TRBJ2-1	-	TGCGCCAGCAGTGAAAACGCCGGGACTAGCGGGAGGTTCTCCTACAATGAGCAGTTCTTC	CASSENAGTSGRFSYNEQFF
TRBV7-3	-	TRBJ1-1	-	TGTGCCAGCAGCCCAGGGGTAGGGTTGGGCACTGAAGCTTTCTTT	CASSPGVGLGTEAFF
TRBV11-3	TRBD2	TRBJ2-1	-	TGTGCCAGCAGCCAATTATCTAGCGGGGTAAACAATGAGCAGTTCTTC	CASSQLSSGVNNEQFF
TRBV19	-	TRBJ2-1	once	TGTGCCAGTAGTATAGGTCGGCTAGCGCCTTACAATGAGCAGTTCTTC	CASSIGRLAPYNEQFF
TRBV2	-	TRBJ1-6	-	TGTGCCAGCAGTGAACAACAGGATTATTCACCCCTCCACTTT	CASSEQQDYSPLHF
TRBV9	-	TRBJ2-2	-	TGTGCCAGCAGCGTAGGGGGGCCGAAGTACACCGGGGAGCTGTTTTTT	CASSVGGPKYTGELFF
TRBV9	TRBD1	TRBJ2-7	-	TGTGCCAGCAGCGTAGATTCGAGACAGGGCAGCTACGAGCAGTACTTC	CASSVDSRQGSYEQYF
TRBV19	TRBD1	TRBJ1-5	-	TGTGCCAGCGACCGGACAGGACGAGCGCCCCAGCATTTT	CASDRTGRAPQHF
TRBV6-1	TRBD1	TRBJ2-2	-	TGTGCCAACCCGGGACAGGAAAACACCGGGGAGCTGTTTTTT	CANPGQENTGELFF
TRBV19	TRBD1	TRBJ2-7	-	TGTGCCAGTAGCACCACCGGGACAGCCTACGAGCAGTACTTC	CASSTTGTAYEQYF
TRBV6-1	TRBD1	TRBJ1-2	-	TGTGCCAGCAGTGATATCCCCGGGACAGGGGATCATGGCTACACCTTC	CASSDIPGTGDHGYTF
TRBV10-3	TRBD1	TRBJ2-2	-	TGTGCCATCAGTGCCGGGACAGGGGGCGGAACCGGGGAGCTGTTTTTT	CAISAGTGGGTGELFF
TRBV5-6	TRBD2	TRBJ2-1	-	TGTGCCAGCAGCCCCTCCGGGACTAGCGGGAGTTACTCCTACAATGAGCAGTTCTTC	CASSPSGTSGSYSYNEQFF